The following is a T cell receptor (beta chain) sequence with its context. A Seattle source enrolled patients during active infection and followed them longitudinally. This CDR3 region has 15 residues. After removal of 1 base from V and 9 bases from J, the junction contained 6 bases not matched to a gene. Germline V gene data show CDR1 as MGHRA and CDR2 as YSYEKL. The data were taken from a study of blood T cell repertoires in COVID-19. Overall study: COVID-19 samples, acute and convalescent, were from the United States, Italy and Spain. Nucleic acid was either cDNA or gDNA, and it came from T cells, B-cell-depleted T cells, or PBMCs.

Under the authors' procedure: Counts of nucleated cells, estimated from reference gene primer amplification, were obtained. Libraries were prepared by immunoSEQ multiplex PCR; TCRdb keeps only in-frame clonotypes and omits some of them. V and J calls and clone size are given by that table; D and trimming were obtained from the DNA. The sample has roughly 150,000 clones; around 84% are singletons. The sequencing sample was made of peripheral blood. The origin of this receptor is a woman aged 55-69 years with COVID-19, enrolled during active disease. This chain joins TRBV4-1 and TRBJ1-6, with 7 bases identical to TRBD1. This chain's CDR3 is CASSQGGGGGSPLHF. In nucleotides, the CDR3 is TGCGCCAGCAGCCAAGGTGGAGGGGGCGGTTCACCCCTCCACTTT.